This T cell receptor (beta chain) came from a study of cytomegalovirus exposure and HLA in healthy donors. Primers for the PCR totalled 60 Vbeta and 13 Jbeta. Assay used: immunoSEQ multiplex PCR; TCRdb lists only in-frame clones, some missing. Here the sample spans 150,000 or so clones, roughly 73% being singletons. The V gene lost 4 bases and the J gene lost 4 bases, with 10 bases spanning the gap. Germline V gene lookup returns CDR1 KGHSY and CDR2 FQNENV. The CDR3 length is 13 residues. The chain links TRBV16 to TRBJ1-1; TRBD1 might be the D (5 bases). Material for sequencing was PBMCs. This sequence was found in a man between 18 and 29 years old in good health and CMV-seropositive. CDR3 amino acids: CASSRGDLTEAFF. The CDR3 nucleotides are TGTGCCAGCAGCCGGGGGGACCTCACTGAAGCTTTCTTT.